What follows are 6 T cell receptor beta chains derived from one specimen sequenced in a study of blood T cell repertoires in COVID-19. Assay: immunoSEQ multiplex PCR; the TCRdb copy retains only in-frame clones and omits some. The table includes approximately 170,000 clones, around 88% detected once. The sample consisted of peripheral blood. All receptors derive from a woman between 70 and 85 years old who had recovered from COVID-19.

V is TRBV28 and J is TRBJ2-3; TRBD2 agrees at 9 bases. Germline V gene lookup returns CDR1 MDHEN and CDR2 SYDVKM. This CDR3 contains 13 residues. This chain's CDR3 is CASGREGADTQYF. CDR3 DNA sequence: TGTGCTTCCGGGCGGGAGGGGGCAGATACGCAGTATTTT.

V is TRBV2 and J is TRBJ2-7, with TRBD1 matching 7 bases. The CDR3 spans 13 residues. Germline CDR1 is SNHLY and CDR2 is FYNNEI. The ends lost 6 bases at V and 6 bases at J; junction bases unmatched: 8. The CDR3 region is CASSPDRVVEQYF. CDR3 sequence (DNA): TGTGCCAGCAGCCCCGACAGGGTGGTCGAGCAGTACTTC.

The genes are TRBV5-1 and TRBJ2-4, with TRBD1 as a possible D gene (6 bases). The V end was cut by 0 bases, the J end by 10 bases, with 23 bases between. CDR1 and CDR2 (germline): SGHRS, YFSETQ. This CDR3 region has 17 residues. In DNA, the CDR3 is TGCGCCAGCAGCTTGGCGGCCAGGGGAGTTGTAGATCGGATTCAGTACTTC. Amino acids: CASSLAARGVVDRIQYF. The variable domain in full, completed from reference TRBV5-1 and TRBJ2-4, reads KAGVTQTPRYLIKTRGQQVTLSCSPISGHRSVSWYQQTPGQGLQFLFEYFSETQRNKGNFPGRFSGRQFSNSRSEMNVSTLELGDSALYLCASSLAARGVVDRIQYFGAGTRLSVL.

In this sample, this clone turned up a few times. In the same sample, other DNA sequences code for this CDR3. This chain links TRBV10-3 with TRBJ2-7; the D gene is possibly TRBD2 (5 bases). This CDR3 has 14 residues. V lost 0 bases to trimming and J lost 0 bases, with 6 bases between them. CDR1 and CDR2 (germline): ENHRY, SYGVKD. DNA for the CDR3: TGTGCCATCAGTGAGTCGGGGAGCTCCTACGAGCAGTACTTC. Protein sequence: CAISESGSSYEQYF.

V is TRBV2 and J is TRBJ1-5; 9 bases are shared with TRBD1. Losses at the gene ends were 8 bases for V and 6 bases for J; bases not matched to a gene: 14. The germline V gene encodes CDR1 SNHLY and CDR2 FYNNEI. The CDR3 is 16 amino acids. The CDR3: CASDRLGGQGGQPQHF. The CDR3 DNA is TGTGCCAGCGACCGACTCGGGGGACAGGGCGGTCAGCCCCAGCATTTT.

V and J are TRBV7-9 and TRBJ2-7, with D perhaps TRBD1 (6 bases). The CDR3 has 14 residues. Looked up from germline, CDR1 is SEHNR and CDR2 is FQNEAQ (reference sequence). Trimming pared 5 bases from V and 3 bases from J, leaving 14 bases between. CDR3 bases: TGTGCCAGCAGCCCCGACAGGATCTACTACGAGCAGTACTTC. It translates to CASSPDRIYYEQYF.